This is a list of T cell receptor beta chains from one sample in a study of blood T cell repertoires in COVID-19. Data came from immunoSEQ multiplex PCR; TCRdb stores just in-frame clones and leaves some out. This sample has almost 90,000 clones, with 88% found just once. Sequenced input: peripheral blood. The receptor set was obtained from a man older than 75 with acute or convalescent COVID-19. CDR3s include the opening cysteine and the closing phenylalanine or tryptophan. A D gene is named only where the DNA matches it firmly. Size is omitted from some rows. Given values are once, few, many or a class for expanded clones.

TRBJ1-5 . TRBV6-4 . CASSDGGGQPQHF TGTGCCAGCAGTGACGGGGGGGGCCAGCCCCAGCATTTT
TRBJ1-5 . TRBV19 . CASSPFSNQPQHF TGTGCCAGTAGTCCCTTTAGCAATCAGCCCCAGCATTTT
TRBJ2-7 TRBD2 TRBV6-5 . CASSYTGLEIYEQYF TGTGCCAGCAGTTACACGGGACTAGAGATTTACGAGCAGTACTTC
TRBJ1-1 TRBD1 TRBV7-2 . CASSSTGGGNTEAFF TGTGCCAGCAGTTCCACAGGGGGAGGGAACACTGAAGCTTTCTTT
TRBJ1-5 TRBD1 TRBV28 . CASSLWRTGYGGQPQHF TGTGCCAGCAGTTTATGGAGGACAGGGTATGGGGGTCAGCCCCAGCATTTT
TRBJ1-3 TRBD1 TRBV5-5 . CASSLRQGGNTIYF TGTGCCAGCAGCCTAAGACAGGGGGGAAACACCATATATTTT
TRBJ2-1 . TRBV9 . CASSPPGGSYNEQFF TGTGCCAGCAGCCCCCCTGGCGGCTCCTACAATGAGCAGTTCTTC
TRBJ1-5 . TRBV6-2/TRBV6-3 few CASSYGAAVNQPQHF TGTGCCAGCAGTTACGGAGCGGCAGTTAATCAGCCCCAGCATTTT
TRBJ1-4 TRBD1 TRBV6-5 once CASGGDRGRFEKLFF TGTGCCAGCGGGGGGGACAGGGGGCGATTTGAAAAACTGTTTTTT
TRBJ1-5 . TRBV2 . CASSEWGGSNQPQHF TGTGCCAGCAGTGAATGGGGGGGATCGAATCAGCCCCAGCATTTT
TRBJ2-1 . TRBV9 . CASSVGSGLGGNEQFF TGTGCCAGCAGCGTAGGGTCGGGGCTTGGGGGGAATGAGCAGTTCTTC
TRBJ2-1 TRBD1 TRBV10-1 . CASIGQANEQFF TGCGCCAGCATAGGACAGGCCAATGAGCAGTTCTTC
TRBJ1-4 . TRBV11-2 . CASSLAGGKLFF TGTGCCAGCAGCTTAGCAGGTGGAAAACTGTTTTTT